Below are 27 T cell receptor beta chains sequenced from a single sample in a study of blood T cells in healthy people across ages. PCR was performed a second time for roughly 7 to 11 cycles using a sample-barcoded 5' primer and a J-beta primer mix. Each CDR3 protein is one row after TCRdb ran MiXCR on the 5' RACE reads. The table has around 1,600,000 distinct CDR3 sequences, roughly 43% seen once. The specimen was blood. These receptors were taken from a young woman in good health.

This chain joins TRBV6-6 and TRBJ2-5; tentatively, D is TRBD2 (5 bases). The DNA end favors TRBJ2-7, so the J call may be wrong. The CDR3 runs to 12 residues. In germline, CDR1 is MNHNY, CDR2 SVGAGI (reference sequence). For the CDR3, the DNA is TGTGCCAGCACCCACGGGGAATACGAGCAGTACTTC. This codes for CASTHGEYEQYF.

This chain joins TRBV2 and TRBJ1-4; the match to TRBD1 covers 7 bases. The CDR3 covers 15 residues. The germline CDR1 and CDR2 sequences are SNHLY and FYNNEI. The ends lost 6 bases at V and 4 bases at J; junction bases unmatched: 8. This CDR3 is CASSGETGLNEKLFF. DNA of the CDR3: TGTGCCAGCAGCGGGGAGACAGGGCTTAATGAAAAACTGTTTTTT.

CDR3 protein: CASSTSGSGETQYF. DNA for the CDR3: TGCGCCAGCAGCACCAGCGGGTCAGGTGAGACCCAGTACTTC. The chain joins TRBV5-1 to TRBJ2-5; TRBD2 is a possible D gene (6 bases). The CDR3 consists of 14 residues. CDR1 is SGHRS and CDR2 is YFSETQ in the germline V gene. The ends were cut back, 4 bases at V and 5 bases at J, with 15 bases in the middle.

Remarks on this clonotype: A much larger clone differs from this one at a single base, so this may be a read error. The V gene is TRBV7-8, the J gene TRBJ2-1; tentative D call: TRBD2 (6 bases). The germline gives CDR1 SGHVS, CDR2 FQNEAQ. The CDR3 is 17 amino acids. The CDR3 bases are TGTGCCGGCAGCTTCTTTGCGGGGCCGAGCTCCTACAATGAGCAGTTCTTC. Its protein is CAGSFFAGPSSYNEQFF.

J is TRBJ1-6 and V is TRBV11-2; 7 bases map to TRBD1. V lost 5 bases and J lost 5; bases outside the gene matches: 9. Germline V lookup: CDR1 SGHAT, CDR2 FQNNGV. This CDR3 has 16 residues. This chain's CDR3 is CASSINRGGNNSPLHF. CDR3 nucleotides: TGTGCCAGCAGCATCAACAGGGGAGGGAATAATTCACCCCTCCACTTT.

This clonotype showed up just once. The chain is built from TRBV7-9 and TRBJ2-7, with D possibly being TRBD2 (5 bases). This CDR3 is 15 amino acids long. Between the trimmed V and J ends, which lost 7 bases and 0 bases, there was a span of 16 bases. CDR1 is SEHNR and CDR2 is FQNEAQ in the germline V gene (reference sequence). This chain's CDR3 is CASTTTVGSSYEQYF. The CDR3 coding sequence is TGTGCCAGCACCACGACGGTAGGGAGCTCCTACGAGCAGTACTTC.

The rearrangement uses TRBV6-1 and TRBJ1-5; D might be TRBD1 (5 bases). V was trimmed by 5 bases and J by 5 bases, leaving 13 bases between them. Germline assignment: CDR1 MNHNS and CDR2 SASEGT. The CDR3 covers 14 residues. CDR3 nucleotides: TGTGCCAGCAGTCAGGGACGAGGTCATCAGCCCCAGCATTTT. Its protein is CASSQGRGHQPQHF.

The chain carries TRBV7-9 and TRBJ1-4; TRBD1 matches 9 bases. The germline V gene has CDR1 SEHNR and CDR2 FQNEAQ (reference sequence). The CDR3 totals 15 residues. V dropped 5 bases and J dropped 1; count of bases not matched to a gene: 2. In DNA form, the CDR3 reads TGTGCCAGCAGCAAGGACAGGGGAACTAATGAAAAACTGTTTTTT. Amino acids: CASSKDRGTNEKLFF.

The chain is built from TRBV7-2 and TRBJ2-7; no definite D call. The length of the CDR3 is 13 residues. From germline, CDR1 is SGHTA and CDR2 FQGNSA. Trimming stripped 5 bases from V and 7 bases from J, with 15 bases between. The CDR3 is CASSLSPAYEQYF. CDR3 DNA sequence: TGTGCCAGCAGCCTTAGTCCGGCTTATGAGCAGTACTTC.

The J gene is TRBJ2-3, the V gene TRBV5-4, with TRBD2 matching over 9 bases. Germline CDR1 and CDR2: SGHNT and YYREEE (reference sequence). CDR3 length equals 16 residues. With 3 bases clipped from V and 5 bases from J, the junction kept 10 bases outside the gene matches. The CDR3 protein is CASSSGGSGGLDTQYF. Here the CDR3 DNA reads TGTGCCAGCAGCTCCGGGGGAAGCGGGGGGTTAGATACGCAGTATTTT.

The chain couples TRBV28 to TRBJ2-3; D is tentatively TRBD1 or TRBD2 (6 bases each). V lost 6 bases and J 3 bases, leaving 13 bases between the germline ends. The germline CDR1 and CDR2 sequences are MDHEN and SYDVKM. This CDR3 is built from 14 residues. The CDR3 loop is CASRAEGDTDTQYF. The CDR3 nucleotides are TGTGCCAGCAGGGCGGAGGGGGATACAGATACGCAGTATTTT. Supplemented by reference TRBV28 and TRBJ2-3, the full variable domain reads DVKVTQSSRYLVKRTGEKVFLECVQDMDHENMFWYRQDPGLGLRLIYFSYDVKMKEKGDIPEGYSVSREKKERFSLILESASTNQTSMYLCASRAEGDTDTQYFGPGTRLTVL.

The chain carries TRBV20-1 and TRBJ1-4, with 8 bases identical to TRBD1. This CDR3 region has 13 residues. Losses at the gene ends were 6 bases for V and 4 bases for J; bases not matched to a gene: 4. CDR1 and CDR2 (germline): DFQATT, SNEGSKA (reference sequence). The CDR3 DNA follows: TGCAGTGCGGTAGGACAGGGTAATGAAAAACTGTTTTTT. Protein sequence: CSAVGQGNEKLFF.

This clonotype was recorded at least ten times. The junction departs from the called germline gene at one end, perhaps through a read error. The chain combines TRBV12-3 or TRBV12-4 with TRBJ2-5, with a tentative D call TRBD1 (6 bases). The CDR3 has 14 amino acids. The CDR3 DNA follows: TGTGCCAGCAGCTTAGGGGGTTCACAAGAGACCCAGTACTTC. Amino acid sequence: CASSLGGSQETQYF.

The gene calls are TRBV3-1 and TRBJ2-1; 9 bases map to TRBD2. The ends lost 4 bases at V and 7 bases at J; junction bases unmatched: 11. The CDR3 is made up of 16 amino acids. CDR1 and CDR2 (germline): LGHDT, YNNKEL (reference sequence). CDR3 bases: TGTGCCAGCAGCCCCCGAACCGGGACTAGCTATAATGAGCAGTTCTTC. This codes for CASSPRTGTSYNEQFF.

This chain links TRBV4-1 with TRBJ2-7, with 9 nucleotides matching TRBD1. With the DNA end fitting TRBJ2-5 better, the J assignment may be wrong. The CDR3 consists of 15 residues. The V gene's germline CDR1 is MGHRA and CDR2 YSYEKL. CDR3 sequence (DNA): TGCGCCAGCAGCCAAGATAGGGACAGGGAAGAGACCCAGTACTTC. It specifies CASSQDRDREETQYF.

This clonotype has more than one count but fewer than ten. The gene calls are TRBV4-3 and TRBJ2-5; TRBD1 matches at 8 bases. Germline CDR1 LGHNA, CDR2 YSLEER. Trimming at V came to 0 bases and at J to 0 bases, leaving 15 bases not matched to a gene. CDR3 size: 20 residues. The DNA of the CDR3 is TGCGCCAGCAGCCAAGATCCCACCGGACAGGGACCCCCGGACCAAGAGACCCAGTACTTC. It codes for CASSQDPTGQGPPDQETQYF.

CDR3 loop: CASSYGQTFNSPLHF. In DNA, the CDR3 is TGTGCCAGCAGTTACGGACAGACTTTCAATTCACCCCTCCACTTT. The chain joins TRBV6-5 to TRBJ1-6, with a possible D match to TRBD1 (6 bases). The V gene lost 2 bases and the J gene lost 7 bases, with 12 bases spanning the gap. This CDR3 has 15 residues. Germline-derived CDR1 and CDR2 are MNHEY and SVGAGI.

This clonotype was observed a few times. This rearrangement joins TRBV15 to TRBJ1-5, with 10 positions matching TRBD1. This CDR3 is 18 amino acids long. The V gene's germline CDR1 is LNHNV and CDR2 YYDKDF (reference sequence). Trimming took 3 bases from V and 1 from J; bases not matched to a gene: 9. The CDR3: CATSSLDRGRGSNQPQHF. The DNA of the CDR3 is TGTGCCACCAGCAGCTTGGACAGGGGGAGAGGGAGCAATCAGCCCCAGCATTTT.

The V call is TRBV28, the J call TRBJ1-5; 8 nucleotides match TRBD1. CDR1 MDHEN and CDR2 SYDVKM come from the germline V gene. CDR3 length: 15 residues. After removal of 5 bases from V and 5 bases from J, the junction contained 8 bases not matched to a gene. The CDR3 region is CASSPTGQAYQPQHF. For the CDR3, the DNA is TGTGCCAGCAGTCCAACGGGACAGGCGTATCAGCCCCAGCATTTT.

With respect to this clonotype: A junction boundary mismatches the germline segment, possibly from a read error. The rearrangement joins TRBV7-2 to TRBJ1-3, with no clear D. The germline CDR1 and CDR2 sequences are SGHTA and FQGNSA. The length of the CDR3 is 18 residues. This CDR3 reads CASSRGASPIPSGNTIYF. Written as DNA, the CDR3 is TGTGCCAGCAGCAGAGGTGCAAGCCCCATTCCATCTGGAAACACTATATATTTT.

This sequence joins TRBV6-2 or TRBV6-3 and TRBJ2-3; the D is unclear. Germline values: CDR1 MNHEY, CDR2 SVGEGT. The CDR3 runs 15 residues. The germline V and J ends were trimmed by 0 bases and 4 bases, with 11 bases remaining between them. The CDR3, as DNA: TGTGCCAGCAGTTACTCCGGAGTTTCGGCAGATACGCAGTATTTT. Encoded protein: CASSYSGVSADTQYF.

The table lists this clonotype with many counts. The V and J genes are TRBV12-5 and TRBJ2-7; D is possibly TRBD2 (6 bases). With 5 bases removed from V and 2 bases from J, the gap between germline ends came to 16 bases. This CDR3 has 15 amino acids. In germline, CDR1 is LGHNT, CDR2 FRNRAP. The CDR3 DNA follows: TGTGCTAGTGGTGGACTACAAAATTTCCCCTACGAGCAGTACTTC. Amino acids: CASGGLQNFPYEQYF. Combining the CDR3 with reference TRBV12-5 and TRBJ2-7 gives the whole variable domain DARVTQTPRHKVTEMGQEVTMRCQPILGHNTVFWYRQTMMQGLELLAYFRNRAPLDDSGMPKDRFSAEMPDATLATLKIQPSEPRDSAVYFCASGGLQNFPYEQYFGPGTRLTVT.

This clonotype was recorded at least ten times. The chain employs TRBV12-5 and TRBJ2-1, with D hard to call. The ends were cut back, 2 bases at V and 0 bases at J, with 8 bases in the middle. CDR1 is LGHNT and CDR2 is FRNRAP in the germline V gene. The CDR3 consists of 15 residues. CDR3 sequence: CASGLNSASYNEQFF. CDR3 in DNA: TGTGCTAGTGGTTTGAACAGCGCCTCCTACAATGAGCAGTTCTTC.

J is TRBJ2-1 and V is TRBV6-6, with 9 bases lining up with TRBD2. V shed 0 bases, J shed 8 bases, and the junction held 5 bases outside the gene matches. Germline loops: CDR1 MNHNY, CDR2 SVGAGI (reference sequence). The CDR3 totals 15 residues. CDR3 nucleotides: TGTGCCAGCAGTTACTCAGATGGCGGGAGGGATGAGCAGTTCTTC. Its translation: CASSYSDGGRDEQFF.

In its sample, this clonotype was seen once. The V call is TRBV27, the J call TRBJ1-2; D might be TRBD1 (6 bases). The germline gives CDR1 MNHEY, CDR2 SMNVEV (reference sequence). The CDR3 loop spans 15 amino acids. Here the CDR3 DNA reads TGTGTCTCCGGGGACAATGGATATCGAAACTATGGCTACACCTTC. It codes for CVSGDNGYRNYGYTF.

The J gene is TRBJ2-1, the V gene TRBV20-1, with 13 bases matching TRBD2. This CDR3 has 15 amino acids. CDR1 is DFQATT and CDR2 is SNEGSKA in the germline V gene (reference sequence). The V gene end was trimmed by 6 bases and the J gene end by 7 bases; junction bases not matched to a gene: 9. CDR3 in amino acids: CSATSLAGGKNEQFF. CDR3 in DNA: TGCAGTGCCACCTCACTAGCGGGAGGGAAGAATGAGCAGTTCTTC.

This clonotype was seen only a few times. This rearrangement joins TRBV29-1 to TRBJ2-3; D call uncertain. The CDR3 loop spans 13 amino acids. V was trimmed by 1 base and J by 1 base, leaving 6 bases between them. The germline V gene has CDR1 SQVTM and CDR2 ANQGSEA. The CDR3 loop is CSVEGGGTDTQYF. DNA for the CDR3: TGCAGCGTTGAAGGGGGTGGCACAGATACGCAGTATTTT.